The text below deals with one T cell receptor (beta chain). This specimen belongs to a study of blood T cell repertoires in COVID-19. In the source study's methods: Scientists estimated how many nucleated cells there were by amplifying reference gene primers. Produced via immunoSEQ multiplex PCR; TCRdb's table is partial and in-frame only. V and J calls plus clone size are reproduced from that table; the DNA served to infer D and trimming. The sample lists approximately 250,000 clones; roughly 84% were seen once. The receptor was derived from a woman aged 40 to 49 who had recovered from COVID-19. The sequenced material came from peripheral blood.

In nucleotides, the CDR3 is TGTGCCAGCAGCTTAGGCGGGGGGGCCGGGTCCCGAGAGACCCAGTACTTC. Translating it yields CASSLGGGAGSRETQYF. The chain links TRBV11-3 to TRBJ2-5; 9 nucleotides line up with TRBD2. Germline V gives CDR1 SGHNT, CDR2 YENEEA. The V and J ends lost 1 base and 4 bases, in that order; junction bases with no gene match: 10. This CDR3 comprises 17 residues.